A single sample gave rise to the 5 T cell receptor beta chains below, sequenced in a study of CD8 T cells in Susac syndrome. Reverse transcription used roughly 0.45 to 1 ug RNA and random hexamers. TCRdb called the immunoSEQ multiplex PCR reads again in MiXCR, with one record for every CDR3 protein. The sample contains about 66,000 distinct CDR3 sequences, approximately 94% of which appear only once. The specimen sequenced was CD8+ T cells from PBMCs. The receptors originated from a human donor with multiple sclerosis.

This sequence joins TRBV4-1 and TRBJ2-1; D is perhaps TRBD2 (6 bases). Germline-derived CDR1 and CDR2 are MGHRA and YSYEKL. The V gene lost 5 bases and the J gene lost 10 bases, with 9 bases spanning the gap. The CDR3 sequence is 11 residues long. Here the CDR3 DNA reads TGCGCCAGCAGCTCTCGGGAGGAGCAGTTCTTC. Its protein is CASSSREEQFF.

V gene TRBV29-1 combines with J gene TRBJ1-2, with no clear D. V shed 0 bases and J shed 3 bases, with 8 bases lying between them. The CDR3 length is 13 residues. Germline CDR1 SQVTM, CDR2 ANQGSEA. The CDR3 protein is CSVEEFSDYGYTF. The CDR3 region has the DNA TGCAGCGTTGAAGAGTTCTCGGACTATGGCTACACCTTC.

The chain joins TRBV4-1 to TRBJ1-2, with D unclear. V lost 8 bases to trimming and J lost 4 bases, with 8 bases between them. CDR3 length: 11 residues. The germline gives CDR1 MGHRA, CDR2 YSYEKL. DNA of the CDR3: TGCGCCAGCTACGACGCCTATGGCTACACCTTC. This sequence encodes CASYDAYGYTF.

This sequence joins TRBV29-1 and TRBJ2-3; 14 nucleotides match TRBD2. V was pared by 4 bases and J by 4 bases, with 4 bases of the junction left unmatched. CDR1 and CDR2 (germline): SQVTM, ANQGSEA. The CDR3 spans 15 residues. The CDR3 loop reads CSVAGTSGSPDTQYF. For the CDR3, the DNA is TGCAGCGTTGCCGGGACTAGCGGGAGCCCAGATACGCAGTATTTT.

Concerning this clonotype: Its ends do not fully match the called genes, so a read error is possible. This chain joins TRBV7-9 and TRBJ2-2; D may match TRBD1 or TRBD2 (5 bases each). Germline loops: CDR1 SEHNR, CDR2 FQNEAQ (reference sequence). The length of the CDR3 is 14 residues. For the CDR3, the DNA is TGTGCCGGCAGCTGGGACGGGAACACCGGGGAGCTGTTTTTT. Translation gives CAGSWDGNTGELFF.